This note documents a single T cell receptor (beta chain) sequence. Its target is not known. Positively selected for CCR7, the CD45RO-negative cells used as naive CD8 cells excluded terminally differentiated effector memory CD45RA+ cells. TCRdb keeps only in-frame clones here, not all; method: immunoSEQ multiplex PCR. The sample comprises about 2.1 million clones, 85% to 95% of which are singletons, and 1.5% to 2% rests with the top ten. These data originate in a study of shared clonotypes between healthy human individuals. About the research overall: The donor pool was made up of two women and three men aged 18 to 49. Plates per donor: three CD4 naive, three CD4 memory, two CD8 naive, one CD8 memory.

General study points: Sampling involved blood alone; tissue repertoires likely differ.

This sequence originates from a man aged 18 to 30 in good health. Some clones in this sample may be carry-over from other donors' samples. The sequenced sample consisted of naive CD8+ T cells from PBMCs.

The CDR3 loop is CASSLDHGTEAFF. The CDR3 DNA sequence: TGTGCCAGCAGCTTGGACCACGGCACTGAAGCTTTCTTT. The rearrangement joins TRBV5-5 to TRBJ1-1; D ambiguous. The germline V gene encodes CDR1 SGHKS and CDR2 YYEKEE (reference sequence). V was shortened by 0 bases and J by 4 bases, with 7 bases between the two germline ends. The CDR3 has 13 residues.